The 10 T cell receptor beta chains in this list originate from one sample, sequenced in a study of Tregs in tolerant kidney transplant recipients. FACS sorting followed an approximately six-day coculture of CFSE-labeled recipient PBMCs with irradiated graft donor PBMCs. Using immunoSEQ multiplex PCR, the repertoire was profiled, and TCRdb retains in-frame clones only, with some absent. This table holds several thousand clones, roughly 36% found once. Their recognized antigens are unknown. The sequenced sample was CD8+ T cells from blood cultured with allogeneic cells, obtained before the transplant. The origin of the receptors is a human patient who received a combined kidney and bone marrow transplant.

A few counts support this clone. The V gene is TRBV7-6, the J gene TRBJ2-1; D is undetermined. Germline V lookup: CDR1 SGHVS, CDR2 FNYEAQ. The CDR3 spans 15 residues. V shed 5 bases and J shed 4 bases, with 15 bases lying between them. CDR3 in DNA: TGTGCCAGCAGCCCTAGGATCGGAGATTACAATGAGCAGTTCTTC. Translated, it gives CASSPRIGDYNEQFF.

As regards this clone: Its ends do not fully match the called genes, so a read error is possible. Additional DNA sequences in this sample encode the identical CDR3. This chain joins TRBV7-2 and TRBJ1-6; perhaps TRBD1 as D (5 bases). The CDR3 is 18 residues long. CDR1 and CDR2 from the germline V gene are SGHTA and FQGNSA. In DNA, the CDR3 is TGTGCCAGCAGCTTACGGGTGGGGCAGTACCTCTATAATTCCCCCCTCCACTTT. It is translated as CASSLRVGQYLYNSPLHF. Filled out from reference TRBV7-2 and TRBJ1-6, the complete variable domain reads GAGVSQSPSNKVTEKGKDVELRCDPISGHTALYWYRQSLGQGLEFLIYFQGNSAPDKSGLPSDRFSAERTGGSVSTLTIQRTQQEDSAVYLCASSLRVGQYLYNSPLHFGNGTRLTVT.

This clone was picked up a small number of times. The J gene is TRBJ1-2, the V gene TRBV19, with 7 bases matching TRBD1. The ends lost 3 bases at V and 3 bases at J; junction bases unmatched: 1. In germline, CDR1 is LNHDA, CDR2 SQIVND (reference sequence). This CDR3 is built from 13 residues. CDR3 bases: TGTGCCAGTAGTATCGGGACAGACTATGGCTACACCTTC. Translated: CASSIGTDYGYTF.

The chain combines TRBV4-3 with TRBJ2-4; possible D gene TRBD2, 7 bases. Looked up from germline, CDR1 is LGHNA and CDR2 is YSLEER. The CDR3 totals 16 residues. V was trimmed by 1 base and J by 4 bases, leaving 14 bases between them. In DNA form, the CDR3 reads TGCGCCAGCAGCCAAGGGAGGGGGGGCCTGAAAAACATTCAGTACTTC. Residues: CASSQGRGGLKNIQYF.

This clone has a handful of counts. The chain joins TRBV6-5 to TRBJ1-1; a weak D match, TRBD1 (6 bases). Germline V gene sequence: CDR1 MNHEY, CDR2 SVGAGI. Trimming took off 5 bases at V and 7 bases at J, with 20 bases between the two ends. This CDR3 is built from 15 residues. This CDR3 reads CASSRLKGQFGEAFF. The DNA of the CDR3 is TGTGCCAGCAGTCGACTCAAAGGACAGTTCGGTGAAGCTTTCTTT.

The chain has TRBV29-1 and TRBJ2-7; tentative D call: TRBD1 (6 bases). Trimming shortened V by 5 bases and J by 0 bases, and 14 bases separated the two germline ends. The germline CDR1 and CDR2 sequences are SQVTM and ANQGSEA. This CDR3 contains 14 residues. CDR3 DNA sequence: TGCAGCGTTAATGGGGGCCTGGGCTCCTACGAGCAGTACTTC. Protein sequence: CSVNGGLGSYEQYF.

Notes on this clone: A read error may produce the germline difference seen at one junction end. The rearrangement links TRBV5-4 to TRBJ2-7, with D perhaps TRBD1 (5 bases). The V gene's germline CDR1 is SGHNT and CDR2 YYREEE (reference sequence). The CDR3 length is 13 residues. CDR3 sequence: CASSLGAHYEQYF. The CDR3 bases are TGCGCCAGCAGCCTTGGGGCCCACTACGAGCAGTACTTC.

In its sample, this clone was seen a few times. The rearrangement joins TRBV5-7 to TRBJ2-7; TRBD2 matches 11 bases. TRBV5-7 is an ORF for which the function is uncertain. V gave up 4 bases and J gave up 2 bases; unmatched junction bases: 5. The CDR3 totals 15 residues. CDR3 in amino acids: CASSPTSGAAYEQYF. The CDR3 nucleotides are TGTGCCAGCAGCCCGACTAGCGGGGCCGCCTACGAGCAGTACTTC.

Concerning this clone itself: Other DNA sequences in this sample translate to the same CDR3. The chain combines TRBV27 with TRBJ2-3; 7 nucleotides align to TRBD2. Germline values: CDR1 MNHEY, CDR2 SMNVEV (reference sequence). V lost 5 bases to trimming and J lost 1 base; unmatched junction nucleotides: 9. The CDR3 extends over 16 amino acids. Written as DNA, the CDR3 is TGTGCCAGCAGTCTCATATTGGCGGGGGGCACAGATACGCAGTATTTT. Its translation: CASSLILAGGTDTQYF.

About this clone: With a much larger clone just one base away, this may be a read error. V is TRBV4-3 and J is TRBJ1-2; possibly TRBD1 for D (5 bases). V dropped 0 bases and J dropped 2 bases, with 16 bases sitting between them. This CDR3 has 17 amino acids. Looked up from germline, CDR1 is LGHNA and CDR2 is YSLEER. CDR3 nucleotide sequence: TGCGCCAGCAGCCAAGATCCCCCGGGGGGGGTAAACTATGGCTACACCTTC. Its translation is CASSQDPPGGVNYGYTF.